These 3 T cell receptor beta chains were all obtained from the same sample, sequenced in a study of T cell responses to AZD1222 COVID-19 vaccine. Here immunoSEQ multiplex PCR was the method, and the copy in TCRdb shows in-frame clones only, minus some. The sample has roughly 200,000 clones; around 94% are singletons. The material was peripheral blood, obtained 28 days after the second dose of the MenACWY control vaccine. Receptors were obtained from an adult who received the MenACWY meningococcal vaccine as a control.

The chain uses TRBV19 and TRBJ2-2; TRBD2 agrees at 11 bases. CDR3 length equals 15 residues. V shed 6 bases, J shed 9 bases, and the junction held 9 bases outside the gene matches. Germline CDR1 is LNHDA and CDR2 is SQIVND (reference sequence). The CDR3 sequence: CASRDSGRAERELFF. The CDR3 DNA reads TGTGCCAGTAGAGATAGCGGGAGGGCCGAACGGGAGCTGTTTTTT.

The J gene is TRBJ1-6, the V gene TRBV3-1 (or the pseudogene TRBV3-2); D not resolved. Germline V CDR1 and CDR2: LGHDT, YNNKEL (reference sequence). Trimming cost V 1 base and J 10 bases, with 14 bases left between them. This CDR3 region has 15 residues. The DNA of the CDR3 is TGTGCCAGCAGCCAAGGAGCGGCAACGAGGTCACCCCTCCACTTT. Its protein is CASSQGAATRSPLHF.

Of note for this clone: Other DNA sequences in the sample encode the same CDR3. CDR3 amino acids: CASSLGLAGGTYNEQFF. The DNA for the CDR3 is TGCGCCAGCAGCCTCGGACTAGCGGGAGGCACCTACAATGAGCAGTTCTTC. The chain has TRBV5-1 and TRBJ2-1; 14 nucleotides align to TRBD2. Trimming took 4 bases from V and 2 from J; bases not matched to a gene: 5. CDR1 and CDR2 (germline): SGHRS, YFSETQ. The CDR3 runs 17 residues.